The 32 T cell receptor beta chains below all came from one sample that was sequenced in a study of cytomegalovirus exposure and HLA in healthy donors. The PCR was carried out with 60 Vbeta primers and 13 Jbeta primers. Using immunoSEQ multiplex PCR, the repertoire was profiled, and TCRdb retains in-frame clones only, with some absent. Its table lists 130,000 to 150,000 clones. Sequencing input: PBMCs. These receptors were obtained from a man aged 40-50 years in good health and CMV-seronegative.

The genes are TRBV5-8 and TRBJ1-3, with 7 bases that match TRBD1. Germline assignment: CDR1 SGHTS and CDR2 YDEGEE. The V and J ends lost 7 bases and 0 bases, in that order; junction bases with no gene match: 7. This CDR3 contains 15 residues. CDR3 DNA: TGTGCCAGCTGGACAGGAGCCCTCTCTGGAAACACCATATATTTT. Translated, it gives CASWTGALSGNTIYF.

V and J are TRBV2 and TRBJ2-7, with 14 bases aligning to TRBD2. Trimming removed 4 bases from V and 4 bases from J; junction bases left unmatched: 0. Germline V gene lookup returns CDR1 SNHLY and CDR2 FYNNEI. This CDR3 spans 14 amino acids. The CDR3 is CASSGTSGGYEQYF. Written as DNA, the CDR3 is TGTGCCAGCAGTGGGACTAGCGGGGGGTACGAGCAGTACTTC.

The CDR3 loop reads CASSGGGGLSYEQYF. The CDR3 nucleotides read TGTGCCAGCAGCGGGGGCGGGGGACTCTCCTACGAGCAGTACTTC. The chain couples TRBV7-9 to TRBJ2-7, with D tentatively TRBD2 (7 bases). In germline, CDR1 is SEHNR, CDR2 FQNEAQ (reference sequence). V was clipped by 5 bases and J by 0 bases, with 14 bases between them. This CDR3 contains 15 residues.

The V gene is TRBV4-1, the J gene TRBJ2-1; TRBD2 matches 13 bases. The CDR3 contains 16 residues. The V gene's germline CDR1 is MGHRA and CDR2 YSYEKL. After removal of 1 base from V and 8 bases from J, the junction contained 5 bases not matched to a gene. The CDR3 spells CASSQVPGLAGDEQFF. Written as DNA, the CDR3 is TGCGCCAGCAGCCAAGTTCCCGGACTAGCGGGGGATGAGCAGTTCTTC.

CDR3 bases: TGTGCCAGCAGCTTACTCGAGGGGGCCTACGAGCAGTACTTC. Translation: CASSLLEGAYEQYF. The gene calls are TRBV7-6 and TRBJ2-7, with TRBD1 as a possible D gene (6 bases). The germline CDR1 and CDR2 sequences are SGHVS and FNYEAQ. This CDR3 spans 14 amino acids. V dropped 2 bases and J dropped 2 bases, with 10 bases sitting between them.

The rearrangement joins TRBV5-1 to TRBJ1-2; a possible D gene is TRBD1 (6 bases). V was trimmed by 4 bases and J by 5 bases, leaving 15 bases between them. This CDR3 contains 14 residues. Germline V gives CDR1 SGHRS, CDR2 YFSETQ. DNA for the CDR3: TGCGCCAGCAGCCCCTTGGGACAAACGTATGGCTACACCTTC. It yields the protein CASSPLGQTYGYTF.

The chain employs TRBV5-4 and TRBJ2-4, with 12 bases aligning to TRBD1. The trim removed 4 bases at V and 5 bases at J, leaving 10 bases unmatched. In germline, CDR1 is SGHNT, CDR2 YYREEE (reference sequence). The CDR3 length is 17 residues. Written as DNA, the CDR3 is TGTGCCAGCAGCCATGGGACAGGGGGCTCCGCGCAAAACATTCAGTACTTC. Protein sequence: CASSHGTGGSAQNIQYF.

The chain has TRBV18 and TRBJ1-4; the match to TRBD1 covers 8 bases. The length of the CDR3 is 15 residues. Germline-derived CDR1 and CDR2 are KGHSH and LQKENI. V shed 6 bases, J shed 4 bases, and the junction held 7 bases outside the gene matches. CDR3 coding DNA: TGTGCCAGCTCTACTCCAGGGGGCCTTAATGAAAAACTGTTTTTT. Translating gives CASSTPGGLNEKLFF.

The chain links TRBV4-1 to TRBJ2-7; D might be TRBD2 (7 bases). V lost 1 base and J lost 6, with 19 bases in between. The CDR3 sequence is 16 residues long. Germline V gene data show CDR1 as MGHRA and CDR2 as YSYEKL. The CDR3 is CASSQGGGGPPGEQYF. In nucleotides, the CDR3 is TGCGCCAGCAGCCAAGGTGGGGGGGGGCCCCCCGGCGAGCAGTACTTC.

J is TRBJ2-7 and V is TRBV6-1, with 7 bases lining up with TRBD1. The germline gives CDR1 MNHNS, CDR2 SASEGT. V was pared by 2 bases and J by 4 bases, with 8 bases of the junction left unmatched. CDR3 length: 15 residues. DNA for the CDR3: TGTGCCAGCAGTGAACTGACAGGGAAACTGTACGAGCAGTACTTC. It yields the protein CASSELTGKLYEQYF.

The rearrangement links TRBV7-9 to TRBJ1-2; 10 bases fit TRBD1. The CDR3 contains 16 residues. V gave up 3 bases and J gave up 1 base; unmatched junction bases: 5. Per germline, CDR1 SEHNR and CDR2 FQNEAQ (reference sequence). In nucleotides, the CDR3 is TGTGCCAGCAGCTTTAGAGACAGGGGGCTTAACTATGGCTACACCTTC. Protein: CASSFRDRGLNYGYTF.

This chain uses TRBV21-1 with TRBJ1-1. TRBV21-1 represents a pseudogene. This CDR3 contains 17 residues. The CDR3 region is CASSKASNLDCGTEAFF. In nucleotides, the CDR3 is TGTGCCAGCAGCAAAGCTTCTAATTTGGACTGTGGCACTGAAGCTTTCTTT.

The J gene is TRBJ1-4, the V gene TRBV7-2; 9 bases fit TRBD1. Germline V gene sequence: CDR1 SGHTA, CDR2 FQGNSA. The trim removed 0 bases at V and 2 bases at J, leaving 10 bases unmatched. There are 19 residues in the CDR3. The CDR3 spells CASSLARDRVRPTNEKLFF. CDR3 nucleotides: TGTGCCAGCAGCTTAGCGCGGGACAGGGTTCGACCTACTAATGAAAAACTGTTTTTT.

The chain has TRBV10-3 and TRBJ2-2; 7 positions match TRBD1. V gave up 6 bases and J gave up 3 bases; unmatched junction bases: 10. CDR3 length: 16 residues. Germline V gene data show CDR1 as ENHRY and CDR2 as SYGVKD. CDR3 protein: CAIRPTGEGDTGELFF. CDR3 bases: TGTGCCATCAGACCCACAGGGGAAGGGGACACCGGGGAGCTGTTTTTT.

The V gene is TRBV14, the J gene TRBJ2-1, with unresolved D. Trimming pared 1 base from V and 8 bases from J, leaving 15 bases between. CDR1 is SGHDN and CDR2 is FVKESK in the germline V gene. There are 15 residues in the CDR3. The DNA for the CDR3 is TGTGCCAGCAGCCAAGGAAAGCAACGGGTCGATGAGCAGTTCTTC. It specifies CASSQGKQRVDEQFF.

J is TRBJ2-7 and V is TRBV5-1, with TRBD1 matching 7 bases. The CDR3 runs to 16 residues. J was trimmed by 7 bases and V by 1 base; bases with no gene match: 14. Germline V gene sequence: CDR1 SGHRS, CDR2 YFSETQ. In DNA form, the CDR3 reads TGCGCCAGCAGCTTGACGGCGGCAGGGGGTTCCCCGGAGCAGTACTTC. As protein: CASSLTAAGGSPEQYF.

J is TRBJ1-1 and V is TRBV5-4; D ambiguous. Germline CDR1 SGHNT, CDR2 YYREEE (reference sequence). V was pared by 0 bases and J by 6 bases, with 12 bases between. CDR3 length equals 14 residues. The CDR3 nucleotides read TGTGCCAGCAGCTTGGGGAGTGGTGTGGCTGAAGCTTTCTTT. Amino acids: CASSLGSGVAEAFF.

The CDR3 protein is CASSEGPLRTTNEKLFF. The CDR3, as DNA: TGTGCCAGCAGTGAAGGCCCTTTGAGAACAACTAATGAAAAACTGTTTTTT. The chain joins TRBV6-1 to TRBJ1-4; no clear D gene. The germline gives CDR1 MNHNS, CDR2 SASEGT. V was trimmed by 1 base and J by 0 bases, leaving 12 bases between them. The CDR3 has 17 amino acids.

The gene calls are TRBV7-9 and TRBJ2-7, with TRBD2 matching over 15 bases. CDR3 length: 18 amino acids. Trimming removed 1 base from V and 1 base from J; junction bases left unmatched: 5. CDR1 and CDR2 (germline): SEHNR, FQNEAQ (reference sequence). The CDR3 DNA is TGTGCCAGCAGCTTAGTGGGACTAGCGGGGGGATCATCCTACGAGCAGTACTTC. Protein: CASSLVGLAGGSSYEQYF.

To note about this clone: An end of the junction does not agree with germline; a read error may underlie this. In DNA, the CDR3 is TGTGCCAGCTCACCACAGGACAGGGAGGATGAAGAACTGTTTTTT. This gives the protein CASSPQDREDEELFF. This chain joins TRBV18 and TRBJ1-4, with 8 nucleotides matching TRBD1. In germline, CDR1 is KGHSH, CDR2 LQKENI. This CDR3 has 15 amino acids.

In DNA, the CDR3 is TGTGCCAGCAGCCCCGCCGCCCGCATGACAGGGACCACTGAAGCTTTCTTT. Translating gives CASSPAARMTGTTEAFF. The chain combines TRBV7-2 with TRBJ1-1; 7 bases fit TRBD1. Per the germline V gene, CDR1 is SGHTA and CDR2 is FQGNSA. V dropped 5 bases and J dropped 4; count of bases not matched to a gene: 16. This CDR3 spans 17 amino acids.

The chain recombines TRBV4-2 with TRBJ1-3; possibly TRBD1 for D (5 bases). V lost 0 bases to trimming and J lost 2 bases, with 8 bases between them. The length of the CDR3 is 15 residues. From germline, CDR1 is LGHNA and CDR2 YNFKEQ. CDR3 amino acids: CASSQDLGAGNTIYF. The CDR3, as DNA: TGTGCCAGCAGCCAAGATTTAGGGGCTGGAAACACCATATATTTT.

The V gene is TRBV2, the J gene TRBJ2-7; possibly TRBD2 for D (6 bases). Deletions cut 6 bases from V and 6 bases from J, with 18 bases between. The CDR3 runs to 14 residues. The germline V gene encodes CDR1 SNHLY and CDR2 FYNNEI. CDR3 nucleotides: TGTGCCAGCAGACTAGCTCTACTACTACGCGAGCAGTACTTC. It encodes CASRLALLLREQYF.

V is TRBV7-2 and J is TRBJ2-1; 7 bases match TRBD1. The CDR3 totals 15 residues. The V gene's germline CDR1 is SGHTA and CDR2 FQGNSA. With V trimmed by 5 bases and J by 2 bases, 6 bases remained unmatched. CDR3 residues: CASSPSGTAYNEQFF. CDR3 DNA sequence: TGTGCCAGCAGCCCCTCCGGGACAGCCTACAATGAGCAGTTCTTC.

The chain carries TRBV7-6 and TRBJ2-5; D uncertain. V shed 1 base and J shed 4 bases, with 10 bases lying between them. The CDR3 sequence is 14 residues long. Germline V gene data show CDR1 as SGHVS and CDR2 as FNYEAQ. The CDR3 DNA reads as TGTGCCAGCAGCTTAGGTCTCCCTCGAGAGACCCAGTACTTC. It specifies CASSLGLPRETQYF.

V is TRBV27 and J is TRBJ2-5; 8 positions match TRBD2. V dropped 7 bases and J dropped 7; count of bases not matched to a gene: 8. The germline CDR1 and CDR2 sequences are MNHEY and SMNVEV (reference sequence). CDR3 size: 13 residues. The CDR3 nucleotides are TGTGCCAGCATATTGGCGGGGGGAGGGACCCAGTACTTC. Its protein is CASILAGGGTQYF.

The V and J genes are TRBV15 and TRBJ2-1; 9 nucleotides line up with TRBD1. V shed 2 bases and J 4 bases; nucleotides not matched to a gene: 3. In germline, CDR1 is LNHNV, CDR2 YYDKDF (reference sequence). CDR3 length: 15 amino acids. CDR3 region: CATSRYGQGYNEQFF. The CDR3 DNA follows: TGTGCCACCAGCAGATACGGACAGGGGTACAATGAGCAGTTCTTC.

The chain is built from TRBV7-3 and TRBJ2-5; tentatively, D is TRBD2 (6 bases). The CDR3 runs 14 residues. Germline V gene data show CDR1 as SGHTA and CDR2 as FQGTGA. V lost 5 bases to trimming and J lost 5 bases, with 15 bases between them. The CDR3 spells CASSQNSAGETQYF. The CDR3 DNA follows: TGTGCCAGCAGCCAGAACTCTGCGGGGGAGACCCAGTACTTC.

The chain has TRBV4-3 and TRBJ2-1, with D perhaps TRBD1 (5 bases). Germline assignment: CDR1 LGHNA and CDR2 YSLEER. The CDR3 extends over 14 amino acids. V shed 6 bases and J shed 7 bases, with 16 bases lying between them. The CDR3 region is CASRKDNVANEQFF. In DNA, the CDR3 is TGCGCCAGCAGAAAGGACAACGTGGCTAATGAGCAGTTCTTC.

CDR3: CASSVSSGVPYEQYF. In nucleotides, the CDR3 is TGTGCCAGCAGCGTATCTAGCGGGGTTCCCTACGAGCAGTACTTC. The V and J genes are TRBV9 and TRBJ2-7; 9 bases match TRBD2. CDR1 and CDR2 from the germline V gene are SGDLS and YYNGEE. The trim removed 1 base at V and 2 bases at J, leaving 4 bases unmatched. There are 15 residues in the CDR3.

The chain recombines TRBV10-3 with TRBJ1-1; possible D gene TRBD1, 6 bases. The CDR3 has 14 residues. Germline values: CDR1 ENHRY, CDR2 SYGVKD. Trimming took 3 bases from V and 1 from J, leaving 9 bases between them. CDR3: CAISDWGQNTEAFF. CDR3 DNA sequence: TGTGCCATCAGTGATTGGGGACAGAACACTGAAGCTTTCTTT.

This chain links TRBV9 with TRBJ2-3; TRBD2 might be the D (6 bases). Trimming cost V 4 bases and J 2 bases, with 11 bases left between them. The CDR3 totals 14 residues. The germline CDR1 and CDR2 sequences are SGDLS and YYNGEE. CDR3: CASSPRLDTDTQYF. The DNA of the CDR3 is TGTGCCAGCAGCCCACGACTAGACACAGATACGCAGTATTTT.